This T cell receptor (beta chain) derives from a study of T cells in Graves' hyperthyroidism and ophthalmopathy. There were TCR beta CDR3 regions amplified from RNA transcripts. HTBI primers were employed in a first-round RT-PCR of the TCR CDR3. TCRdb recomputed calls from the multiplex PCR reads with MiXCR, one row per CDR3 protein. The sample contains about 720,000 distinct CDR3 sequences, under 20% of which appear only once. V shed 4 bases and J shed 5 bases, with 11 bases lying between them. The CDR3 runs 13 residues. Germline assignment: CDR1 MNHNS and CDR2 SASEGT. The sample holds a few counts of this clonotype.

Specimen: blood. The receptor was derived from a woman in her 50s with Graves' hyperthyroidism that later progressed to Graves' ophthalmopathy. The chain recombines TRBV6-1 with TRBJ1-1; D gene unclear. The CDR3 protein is CASSAGFRTEAFF. CDR3 nucleotides: TGTGCCAGCAGTGCGGGTTTTAGGACTGAAGCTTTCTTT.